Below are 16 T cell receptor beta chains sequenced from a single sample in a study of early T cells in non-severe SARS-CoV-2 infection. TCRdb used MiXCR to reprocess the 5' RACE reads, holding one entry per CDR3 protein. The sample includes 85,000 to 120,000 distinct CDR3 sequences, approximately 14% of them seen just once. The sequenced sample consisted of whole blood. These TCRs come from an adult who was a healthcare worker with PCR-confirmed SARS-CoV-2 infection or an uninfected control (not recorded which).

This clonotype has more than one count but fewer than ten. This chain links TRBV7-9 with TRBJ2-2; D is unclear. Germline CDR1 reads SEHNR; CDR2 reads FQNEAQ (reference sequence). V dropped 5 bases and J dropped 8 bases, with 15 bases sitting between them. The CDR3 runs to 14 residues. Written as DNA, the CDR3 is TGTGCCAGCAGCACTATCGTCGAGTCTGGGGAGCTGTTTTTT. As protein: CASSTIVESGELFF.

This clonotype was counted between two and nine times. The V call is TRBV12-3 or TRBV12-4, the J call TRBJ2-3, with TRBD2 identical over 9 bases. Trimming at V came to 6 bases and at J to 11 bases, leaving 6 bases not matched to a gene. This CDR3 contains 12 residues. The CDR3 protein is CASRASGAVQYF. The CDR3 DNA reads as TGTGCCAGCAGGGCTAGCGGGGCCGTGCAGTATTTT.

The DNA for the CDR3 is TGTGCCACCAGTGACCCGGGACAGGGGGCACAAGGCTACACCTTC. It encodes CATSDPGQGAQGYTF. The rearrangement uses TRBV24-1 and TRBJ1-2, with 12 bases that match TRBD1. Germline-derived CDR1 and CDR2 are KGHDR and SFDVKD. The CDR3 totals 15 residues. The V gene end was trimmed by 4 bases and the J gene end by 8 bases; junction bases not matched to a gene: 7.

This clonotype was recorded many times. The V and J genes are TRBV3-1 and TRBJ2-7; the D is unclear. CDR3 length: 11 amino acids. The germline V and J ends were trimmed by 8 bases and 2 bases, with 7 bases remaining between them. Germline V gene sequence: CDR1 LGHDT, CDR2 YNNKEL (reference sequence). The CDR3 here is CASGRTYEQYF. In DNA form, the CDR3 reads TGTGCCAGCGGTCGGACCTACGAGCAGTACTTC.

This clonotype was seen repeatedly, ten times or more. This chain links TRBV9 with TRBJ2-7; 7 bases line up with TRBD2. The J segment lost 1 base and the V segment lost 0 bases, leaving 4 bases of the junction unmatched. This CDR3 contains 15 residues. Germline CDR1 is SGDLS and CDR2 is YYNGEE. In nucleotides, the CDR3 is TGTGCCAGCAGCGTAGACCCTAGCGGTTCCTACGAGCAGTACTTC. It translates to CASSVDPSGSYEQYF.

At least ten counts were recorded for this clonotype. This rearrangement joins TRBV5-1 to TRBJ2-7; D is unresolved. V dropped 4 bases and J dropped 3 bases, with 8 bases sitting between them. This CDR3 is 12 amino acids long. Per the germline V gene, CDR1 is SGHRS and CDR2 is YFSETQ. The CDR3 loop reads CASSGRNYEQYF. The CDR3 nucleotides read TGCGCCAGCAGCGGCAGGAACTACGAGCAGTACTTC. Full variable domain (outside the CDR3, taken from reference TRBV5-1 and TRBJ2-7): KAGVTQTPRYLIKTRGQQVTLSCSPISGHRSVSWYQQTPGQGLQFLFEYFSETQRNKGNFPGRFSGRQFSNSRSEMNVSTLELGDSALYLCASSGRNYEQYFGPGTRLTVT.

V gene TRBV9 combines with J gene TRBJ2-2; 10 nucleotides line up with TRBD2. The trim removed 3 bases at V and 6 bases at J, leaving 5 bases unmatched. In germline, CDR1 is SGDLS, CDR2 YYNGEE. The CDR3 length is 15 residues. The CDR3 sequence: CASSGPGLASGELFF. Here the CDR3 DNA reads TGTGCCAGCAGCGGCCCGGGACTAGCGTCCGGGGAGCTGTTTTTT.

The V call is TRBV20-1, the J call TRBJ1-5; D gene unclear. The CDR3 spans 15 residues. Germline V gives CDR1 DFQATT, CDR2 SNEGSKA (reference sequence). Trimming shortened V by 7 bases and J by 6 bases, and 22 bases separated the two germline ends. For the CDR3, the DNA is TGCAGTGTACGAATCCGGGCCGGCGGAGGTCAGCCCCAGCATTTT. Translated: CSVRIRAGGGQPQHF.

This clonotype was counted only a few times. This chain joins TRBV30 and TRBJ2-2; D perhaps matches TRBD2 (5 bases). The CDR3 covers 14 residues. Trimming stripped 1 base from V and 0 bases from J, with 6 bases between. Germline CDR1 is GTSNPN and CDR2 is SVGIG (reference sequence). The CDR3 here is CAWSAGTNTGELFF. CDR3 DNA sequence: TGTGCCTGGAGTGCCGGGACGAACACCGGGGAGCTGTTTTTT.

This clonotype turned up a few times. The chain couples TRBV28 to TRBJ2-1, with 7 bases matching TRBD2. CDR1 and CDR2 from the germline V gene are MDHEN and SYDVKM. The J segment lost 7 bases and the V segment lost 6 bases, leaving 15 bases of the junction unmatched. CDR3 length: 16 residues. The CDR3 coding sequence is TGTGCCAGCAGCTCTCAAGAAGCGGGGAAGGGGAATGAGCAGTTCTTC. The encoded protein is CASSSQEAGKGNEQFF.

This clonotype was counted many times. The rearrangement uses TRBV4-1 and TRBJ2-7; D is unclear. The ends were cut back, 4 bases at V and 7 bases at J, with 20 bases in the middle. This CDR3 contains 15 residues. CDR1 is MGHRA and CDR2 is YSYEKL in the germline V gene. CDR3 bases: TGCGCCAGCAGCCCCGGAAGGGTAAGGGAATGGGAGCAGTACTTC. It encodes CASSPGRVREWEQYF.

This clonotype was recorded a few times. CDR3 residues: CASSYTGGQPQHF. The CDR3 nucleotides are TGTGCCAGCAGTTACACAGGGGGCCAGCCCCAGCATTTT. This rearrangement joins TRBV6-5 to TRBJ1-5, with 9 bases that match TRBD1. V was pared by 2 bases and J by 7 bases, with 0 bases of the junction left unmatched. Germline CDR1 reads MNHEY; CDR2 reads SVGAGI. The CDR3 loop spans 13 amino acids.

This clonotype has at least ten counts. At one boundary the junction diverges from the germline segment, which might be a read error. V usage is TRBV12-3 or TRBV12-4 and J usage is TRBJ2-7; D is possibly TRBD2 (5 bases). This CDR3 comprises 13 residues. The CDR3 nucleotides are TGTGCCAGCAGTTTACTTCCGGGGTTAAGGTATGACTTC. Protein sequence: CASSLLPGLRYDF.

Ten or more counts support this clonotype. V usage is TRBV12-3 or TRBV12-4 and J usage is TRBJ2-1; unclear D gene. CDR3 length: 14 amino acids. V lost 6 bases and J lost 1, with 10 bases in between. In DNA form, the CDR3 reads TGTGCCAGCAGCCTTGCAAGGTCCTACAATGAGCAGTTCTTC. Its protein is CASSLARSYNEQFF.

This chain links TRBV28 with TRBJ2-3; D is uncertain. V dropped 10 bases and J dropped 1 base, with 18 bases sitting between them. CDR1 MDHEN and CDR2 SYDVKM come from the germline V gene. This CDR3 is 15 amino acids long. CDR3 DNA sequence: TGTGCCATCAATACAGCTGCCAAACGCACAGATACGCAGTATTTT. Its protein product is CAINTAAKRTDTQYF.

This chain links TRBV29-1 with TRBJ2-7, with TRBD1 as a possible D gene (6 bases). V shed 6 bases and J shed 3 bases, with 12 bases lying between them. This CDR3 contains 12 residues. Germline V gene lookup returns CDR1 SQVTM and CDR2 ANQGSEA. CDR3: CSVEDRVYEQYF. The CDR3 DNA follows: TGCAGCGTCGAGGACAGAGTCTACGAGCAGTACTTC.